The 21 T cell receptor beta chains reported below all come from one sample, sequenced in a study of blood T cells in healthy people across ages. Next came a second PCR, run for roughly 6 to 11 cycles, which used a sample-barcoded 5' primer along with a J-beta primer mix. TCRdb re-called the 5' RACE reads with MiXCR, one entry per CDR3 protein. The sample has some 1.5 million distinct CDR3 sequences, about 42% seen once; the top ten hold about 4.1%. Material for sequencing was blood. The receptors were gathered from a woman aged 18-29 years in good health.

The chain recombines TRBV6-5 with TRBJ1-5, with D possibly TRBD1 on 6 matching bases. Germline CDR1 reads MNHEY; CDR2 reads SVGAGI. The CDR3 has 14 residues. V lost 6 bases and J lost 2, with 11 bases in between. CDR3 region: CASRSEGGNQPQHF. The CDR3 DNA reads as TGTGCCAGCAGATCGGAGGGGGGCAATCAGCCCCAGCATTTT.

The CDR3 loop reads CASSLSRQGRHSNYGYTF. For the CDR3, the DNA is TGTGCCAGCAGCTTATCGCGACAGGGACGTCATTCTAACTATGGCTACACCTTC. The rearrangement joins TRBV7-2 to TRBJ1-2, with 7 bases fitting TRBD1. CDR1 and CDR2 (germline): SGHTA, FQGNSA. The CDR3 is 18 residues long. The V gene end was trimmed by 2 bases and the J gene end by 0 bases; junction bases not matched to a gene: 12.

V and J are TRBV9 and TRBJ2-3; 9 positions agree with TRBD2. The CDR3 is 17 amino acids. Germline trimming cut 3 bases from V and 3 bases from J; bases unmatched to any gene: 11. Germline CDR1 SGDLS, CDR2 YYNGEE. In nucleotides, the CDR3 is TGTGCCAGCAGCGCACGGCCGGGACTAGCTCAGACAGATACGCAGTATTTT. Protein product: CASSARPGLAQTDTQYF.

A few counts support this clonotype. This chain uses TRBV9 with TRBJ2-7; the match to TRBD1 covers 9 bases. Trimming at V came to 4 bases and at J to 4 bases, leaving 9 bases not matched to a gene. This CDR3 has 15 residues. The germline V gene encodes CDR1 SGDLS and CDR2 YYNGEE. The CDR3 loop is CASSYRDRVGYEQYF. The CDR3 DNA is TGTGCCAGCAGCTACAGGGACAGGGTTGGATACGAGCAGTACTTC.

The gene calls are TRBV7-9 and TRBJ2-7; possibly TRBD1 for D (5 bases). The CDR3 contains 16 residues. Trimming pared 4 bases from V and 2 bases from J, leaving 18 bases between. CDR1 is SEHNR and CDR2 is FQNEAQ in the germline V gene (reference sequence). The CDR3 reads CASSSGVQGRPYEQYF. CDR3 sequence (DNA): TGTGCCAGCAGCTCAGGAGTGCAGGGTAGGCCCTACGAGCAGTACTTC.

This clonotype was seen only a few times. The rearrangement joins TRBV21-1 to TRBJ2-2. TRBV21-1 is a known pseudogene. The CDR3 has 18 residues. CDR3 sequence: CASSNLTGEDLNTGELFF. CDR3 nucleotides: TGTGCCAGCAGCAATCTCACTGGAGAGGATTTAAACACCGGGGAGCTGTTTTTT.

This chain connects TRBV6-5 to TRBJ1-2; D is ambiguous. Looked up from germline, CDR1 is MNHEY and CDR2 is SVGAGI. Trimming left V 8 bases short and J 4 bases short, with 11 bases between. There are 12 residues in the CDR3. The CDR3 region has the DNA TGTGCCAGCCCCAAGGACCCCTATGGCTACACCTTC. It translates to CASPKDPYGYTF.

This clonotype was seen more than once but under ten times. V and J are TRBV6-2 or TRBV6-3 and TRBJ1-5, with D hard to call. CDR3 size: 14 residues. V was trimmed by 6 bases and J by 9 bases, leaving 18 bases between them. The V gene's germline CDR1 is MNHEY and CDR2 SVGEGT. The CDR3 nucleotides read TGTGCCAGCAGCCCAATGACGGTGGCCTCGCCCCAGCATTTT. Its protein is CASSPMTVASPQHF.

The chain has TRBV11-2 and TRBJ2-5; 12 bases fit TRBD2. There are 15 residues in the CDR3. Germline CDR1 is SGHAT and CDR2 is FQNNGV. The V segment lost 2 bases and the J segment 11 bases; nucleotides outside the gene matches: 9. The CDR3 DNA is TGTGCCAGCAGCTTACGGCTAGCGGGGGGGAAAGAGCAGTACTTC. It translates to CASSLRLAGGKEQYF.

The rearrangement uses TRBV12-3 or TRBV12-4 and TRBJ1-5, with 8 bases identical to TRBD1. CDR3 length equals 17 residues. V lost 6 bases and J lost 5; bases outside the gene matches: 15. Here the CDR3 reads CASSVEPGQGAHQPQHF. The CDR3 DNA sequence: TGTGCCAGCAGCGTCGAGCCAGGACAGGGTGCACATCAGCCCCAGCATTTT.

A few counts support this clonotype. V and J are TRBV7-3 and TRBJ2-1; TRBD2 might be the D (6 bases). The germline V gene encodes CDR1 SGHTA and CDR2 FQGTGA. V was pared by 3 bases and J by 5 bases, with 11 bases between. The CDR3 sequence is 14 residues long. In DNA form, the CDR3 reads TGTGCCAGCAGCTTCTTTACTAGCAACAATGAGCAGTTCTTC. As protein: CASSFFTSNNEQFF.

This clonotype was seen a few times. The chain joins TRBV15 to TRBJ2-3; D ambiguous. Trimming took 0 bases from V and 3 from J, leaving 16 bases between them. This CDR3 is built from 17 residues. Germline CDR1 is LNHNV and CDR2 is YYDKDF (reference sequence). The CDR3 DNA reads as TGTGCCACCAGCAGAGATCCCCCCCTGATTTCGACAGATACGCAGTATTTT. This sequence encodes CATSRDPPLISTDTQYF.

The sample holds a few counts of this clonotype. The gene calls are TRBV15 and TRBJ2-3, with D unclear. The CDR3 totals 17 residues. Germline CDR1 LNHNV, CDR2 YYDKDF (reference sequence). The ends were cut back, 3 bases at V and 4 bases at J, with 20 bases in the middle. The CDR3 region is CATSRGATQGLADTQYF. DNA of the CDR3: TGTGCCACCAGCAGGGGCGCGACTCAAGGATTGGCAGATACGCAGTATTTT.

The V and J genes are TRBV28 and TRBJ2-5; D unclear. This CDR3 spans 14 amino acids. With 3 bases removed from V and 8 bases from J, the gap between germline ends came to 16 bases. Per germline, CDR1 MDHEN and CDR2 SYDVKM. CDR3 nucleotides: TGTGCCAGCAGTTTGGTGACGCGTGTGGATACCCAGTACTTC. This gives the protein CASSLVTRVDTQYF.

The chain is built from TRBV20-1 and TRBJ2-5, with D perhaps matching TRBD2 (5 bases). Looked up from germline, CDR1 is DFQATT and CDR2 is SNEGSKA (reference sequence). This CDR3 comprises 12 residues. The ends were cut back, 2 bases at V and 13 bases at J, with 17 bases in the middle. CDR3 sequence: CSARSPLRGWYF. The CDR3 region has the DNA TGCAGTGCTAGAAGCCCTCTGCGCGGGTGGTACTTC.

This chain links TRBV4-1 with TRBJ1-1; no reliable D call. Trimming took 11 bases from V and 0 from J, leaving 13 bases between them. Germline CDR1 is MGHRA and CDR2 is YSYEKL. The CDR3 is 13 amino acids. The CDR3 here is CAGNRGMNTEAFF. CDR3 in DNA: TGCGCCGGCAACCGGGGAATGAACACTGAAGCTTTCTTT.

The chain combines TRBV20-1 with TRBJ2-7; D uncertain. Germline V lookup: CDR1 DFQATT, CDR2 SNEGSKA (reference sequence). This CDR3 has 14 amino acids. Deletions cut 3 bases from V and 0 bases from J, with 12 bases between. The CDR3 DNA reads TGCAGTGCTAGTTTTGGGTCCTACTCCTACGAGCAGTACTTC. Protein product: CSASFGSYSYEQYF.

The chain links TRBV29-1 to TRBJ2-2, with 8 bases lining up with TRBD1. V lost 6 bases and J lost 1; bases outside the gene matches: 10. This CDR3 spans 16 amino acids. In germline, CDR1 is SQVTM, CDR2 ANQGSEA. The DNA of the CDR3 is TGCAGCGTCCACTCTGCCGGGACAGGGAACACCGGGGAGCTGTTTTTT. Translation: CSVHSAGTGNTGELFF.

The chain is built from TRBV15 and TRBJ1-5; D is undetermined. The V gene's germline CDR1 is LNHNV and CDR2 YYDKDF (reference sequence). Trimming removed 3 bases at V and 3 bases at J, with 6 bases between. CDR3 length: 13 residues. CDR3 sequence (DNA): TGTGCCACCAGCAGGCAGGCCAATCAGCCCCAGCATTTT. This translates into CATSRQANQPQHF.

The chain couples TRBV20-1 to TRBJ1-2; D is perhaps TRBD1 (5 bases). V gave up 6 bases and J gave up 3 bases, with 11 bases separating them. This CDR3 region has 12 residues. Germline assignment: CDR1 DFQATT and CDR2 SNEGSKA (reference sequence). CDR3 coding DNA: TGCAGTGCGATCGACAGATACTATGGCTACACCTTC. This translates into CSAIDRYYGYTF.

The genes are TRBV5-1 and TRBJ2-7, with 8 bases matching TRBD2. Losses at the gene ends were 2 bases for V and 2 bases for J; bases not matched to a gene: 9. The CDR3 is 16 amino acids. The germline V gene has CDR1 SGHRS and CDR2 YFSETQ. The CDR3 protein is CASSFSLAGLPYEQYF. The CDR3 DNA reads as TGCGCCAGCAGCTTTAGTCTAGCGGGTCTCCCCTACGAGCAGTACTTC.